The rows below give T cell receptor beta chains drawn from one sample of a study of cytomegalovirus exposure and HLA in healthy donors. Using immunoSEQ multiplex PCR, the repertoire was profiled, and TCRdb retains in-frame clones only, with some absent. The sample holds around 140,000 clones, 82% seen once. The sequencing sample was made of PBMCs. These receptor sequences come from a woman between 45 and 60 years old in good health and CMV-seropositive. CDR3s include the opening cysteine and the closing phenylalanine or tryptophan. D genes are given only for firm matches. Where a row states a size, it is once, few, many or the class of an expanded clone; other rows omit it.

-	TRBV18	TRBJ1-1	TRBD1	TGTGCCAGCTCACCGGCCGGGACAGGGATGACGAACACTGAAGCTTTCTTT	CASSPAGTGMTNTEAFF
-	TRBV7-8	TRBJ1-1	TRBD1	TGTGCCAGCAGCCCCCGGAGGGGGCAGGTTGAAGCTTTCTTT	CASSPRRGQVEAFF
few	TRBV5-6	TRBJ1-4	TRBD1	TGTGCCAGCAGCTCCCCCGGGACAGGACATAATGAAAAACTGTTTTTT	CASSSPGTGHNEKLFF
-	TRBV30	TRBJ2-3	-	TGTGCCTGGAGGGTGGCAGCTAGTGTATCGCAGTATTTT	CAWRVAASVSQYF
once	TRBV2	TRBJ2-3	-	TGTGCCAGCAGTGAACTGACTAGCACAGATACGCAGTATTTT	CASSELTSTDTQYF
-	TRBV7-2	TRBJ2-1	-	TGTGCCAGCAGCTTATGGTCCGGCAATGAGCAGTTCTTC	CASSLWSGNEQFF
-	TRBV29-1	TRBJ1-2	TRBD1	TGCAGCGTTGGTCAGACAGGGGTCGGGGGCTACACCTTC	CSVGQTGVGGYTF
-	TRBV2	TRBJ2-7	TRBD1	TGTGCCAGCAAGGACAGGTCCTACGAGCAGTACTTC	CASKDRSYEQYF
-	TRBV6-5	TRBJ2-5	TRBD1	TGTGCCAGCAGTTGGACAGGCCTTGGACAAGAGACCCAGTACTTC	CASSWTGLGQETQYF
-	TRBV14	TRBJ2-1	TRBD2	TGTGCCAGCAGCCACGGGACTAGCGGGAGCTGGGCCTATGACAATGAGCAGTTCTTC	CASSHGTSGSWAYDNEQFF
-	TRBV15	TRBJ2-1	-	TGTGCCACCAGCAGCTCGTCTAGCAGCCTAAACAATGAGCAGTTCTTC	CATSSSSSSLNNEQFF
once	TRBV23-1	TRBJ2-1	TRBD2	TGCGCCAGCAGTCCCCTGGCGGGGGACTACAATGAGCAGTTCTTC	CASSPLAGDYNEQFF
-	TRBV2	TRBJ2-6	TRBD1	TGTGCCAGCAGCGAACAGGGGCACTCTGGGGCCAACGTCCTGACTTTC	CASSEQGHSGANVLTF
-	TRBV28	TRBJ2-1	-	TGTGCCAGCAGCCCGAGAAATGAGCAGTTCTTC	CASSPRNEQFF
-	TRBV7-2	TRBJ2-1	TRBD2	TGTGCCAGCAGCTCCCGGACTAGCGGGGGCTACAATGAGCAGTTCTTC	CASSSRTSGGYNEQFF
-	TRBV6-6	TRBJ2-4	-	TGTGCCAGCAGTTACGGGAGCGAAGGGCCCAAAAACATTCAGTACTTC	CASSYGSEGPKNIQYF
-	TRBV2	TRBJ2-2	-	TGTGCCAGCAGTACAGCGAACACCGGGGAGCTGTTTTTT	CASSTANTGELFF
-	TRBV11-2	TRBJ2-3	-	TGTGCCAGCAGCTCAGGGAACACGGACCCCACAGATACGCAGTATTTT	CASSSGNTDPTDTQYF
-	TRBV30	TRBJ1-4	TRBD1	TGTGCCTGGAGTACGAACAGGGGGCTTGGGGAAAAACTGTTTTTT	CAWSTNRGLGEKLFF
-	TRBV4-2	TRBJ2-3	TRBD2	TGTGCCAGCAGCCGAAGATCTTCCTTTACGGCGGGAGAAGCCCCAGATACGCAGTATTTT	CASSRRSSFTAGEAPDTQYF
-	TRBV19	TRBJ1-5	TRBD1	TGTGCCAGTAGTATAGATTCCTCCGGGACAGGGGGTTTGCCCCAGCATTTT	CASSIDSSGTGGLPQHF
-	TRBV29-1	TRBJ2-7	TRBD1	TGCAGCGCAAGACAGGGAATCTCCTACGAGCAGTACTTC	CSARQGISYEQYF
-	TRBV4-1	TRBJ2-3	TRBD2	TGCGCCAGCAGCCTCTCATCCGGGACTAGCGTCCCAGATACGCAGTATTTT	CASSLSSGTSVPDTQYF